This TCR beta chain originates from a study of blood T cell repertoires in COVID-19 (dated by TCRdb to between 2020 and 2021). About the study as a whole: The collaborator samples originated in the United States, Italy and Spain and spanned the acute and convalescent phases of COVID-19. The material from the prospective study consisted of cDNA or gDNA derived from T cells, B-cell-depleted T cells, or PBMCs. The dataset comprised deeply sampled blood TCRbeta repertoires from subjects exposed to, actively infected with, or recovered from COVID-19. The repertoires were released in a freely available public database meant as a resource for research on the immune response to SARS-CoV-2. The samples were drawn from the first 160 participants of the ongoing ImmuneRACE study and from 950 to 1,500 subjects provided by 6 global collaborators. The sample metadata nearly always contained a de-identified subject ID, COVID-19 status, age in years and sex. HLA class I and class II types, where available, came from metadata supplied by the sample provider rather than from assay-based typing. General conclusions and limits of the study: The amount of clinical and demographic metadata varied by source and participant and was provided uncurated.

TCRbeta CDR3 regions were amplified from genomic DNA by means of the immunoSEQ Assay, a bias-controlled multiplex PCR. Per the original workflow: Within the assay, amplification of reference gene primers was used to estimate how many nucleated cells each sample contained. To quantify the absolute abundance of each unique TCRbeta CDR3 rearrangement, sequence reads were collapsed and filtered. For each sample, productive Simpson clonality was calculated as the square root of Simpson's diversity index across productive rearrangements. As stored in TCRdb, this immuneACCESS dataset retains in-frame rearrangements with V and J assigned. A fraction of the clones does not appear; measured against another copy, unresolved V genes explain less than half of the discrepancy, and the remainder lacks a known reason. V, J and clone size were drawn from that table, and D and trimming were deduced from the DNA. Present in this sample are tens of thousands of clones, about four fifths of which were seen just once. The top ten clonotypes cover approximately 21% of the sample.

A word on this clone: What antigen it recognizes has not been identified. The record has no base qualities; no much larger clone is one base away.

V drops 7 bases and J drops 2 bases, leaving 12 bases in between. Taken from cysteine to phenylalanine, the CDR3 has 13 residues. CDR3 DNA is the only sequence kept; it has 39 bases, read in frame from the first base. For CDR1 and CDR2, the germline V gene lists MDHEN and SYDVKM. At one collaborating source in Seattle, patients were enrolled during active infection and were followed longitudinally through the course of disease. Whole blood was collected in K2EDTA tubes by collaborating institutions according to the institutions' own protocols. For TCRbeta analysis, collaborators shipped samples in one of three forms: frozen whole blood, isolated PBMCs, or DNA extracted from either of those sample types.

The sample taken for sequencing was peripheral blood. The receptor was isolated from a young man with COVID-19, enrolled during active disease. The chain is encoded by TRBV28 joined to TRBJ2-7; no confident D gene assignment can be made. The nucleotide sequence is TGTGCCAGCACTAACACAGTTGCCTACGAGCAGTACTTC. It translates to CASTNTVAYEQYF.